This T cell receptor (beta chain) was sequenced in a study of PD-1 blockade in mismatch repair-deficient tumors. Whole-study context: Patients had approximately 13 mismatch repair-deficient cancer types, all previously treated and progressing.

Clones were sequenced by immunoSEQ multiplex PCR, and TCRdb holds only the in-frame ones, with some missing. Seen here are over 75,000 clones, 81% observed once, and the top ten hold roughly 2.5%. Every patient had mismatch repair deficiency by PCR or immunohistochemistry. A few pembrolizumab responders had their TCRs sequenced. J lost 5 bases, V lost 4 bases, and 5 bases had no gene match. CDR3 size: 14 residues. Germline V gene sequence: CDR1 SGDLS, CDR2 YYNGEE. This clonotype was sampled from an adult with mismatch repair-deficient cancer. The V gene is TRBV9, the J gene TRBJ2-5, with 10 positions matching TRBD1. Sequenced here: peripheral blood, sampled 12 weeks after starting pembrolizumab. CDR3 sequence reads: CASSSRTGGETQYF. The CDR3 DNA is TGTGCCAGCAGCTCCCGGACAGGGGGGGAGACCCAGTACTTC.